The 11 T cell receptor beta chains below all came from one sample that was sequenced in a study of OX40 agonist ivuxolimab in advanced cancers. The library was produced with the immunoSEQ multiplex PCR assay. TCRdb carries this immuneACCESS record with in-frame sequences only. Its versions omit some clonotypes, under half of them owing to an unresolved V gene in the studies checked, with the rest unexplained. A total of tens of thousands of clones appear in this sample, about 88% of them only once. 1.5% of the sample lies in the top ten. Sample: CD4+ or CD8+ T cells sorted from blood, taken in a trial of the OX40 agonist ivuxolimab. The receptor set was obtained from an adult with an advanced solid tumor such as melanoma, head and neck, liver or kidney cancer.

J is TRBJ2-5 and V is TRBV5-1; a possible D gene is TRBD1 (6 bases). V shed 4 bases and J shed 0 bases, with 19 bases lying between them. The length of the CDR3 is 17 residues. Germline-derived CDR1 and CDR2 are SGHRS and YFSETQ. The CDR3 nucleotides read TGCGCCAGCAGCCCAAAGGACAGCCAAATTTACCAAGAGACCCAGTACTTC. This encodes CASSPKDSQIYQETQYF. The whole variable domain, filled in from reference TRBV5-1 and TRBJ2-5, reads KAGVTQTPRYLIKTRGQQVTLSCSPISGHRSVSWYQQTPGQGLQFLFEYFSETQRNKGNFPGRFSGRQFSNSRSEMNVSTLELGDSALYLCASSPKDSQIYQETQYFGPGTRLLVL.

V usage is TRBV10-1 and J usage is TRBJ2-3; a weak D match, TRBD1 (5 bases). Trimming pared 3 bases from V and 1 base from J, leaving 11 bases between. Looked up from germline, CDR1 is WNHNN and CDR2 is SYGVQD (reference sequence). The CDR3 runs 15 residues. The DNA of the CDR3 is TGCGCCAGCAGTGAAGGCAGGGCAGGCACAGATACGCAGTATTTT. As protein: CASSEGRAGTDTQYF.

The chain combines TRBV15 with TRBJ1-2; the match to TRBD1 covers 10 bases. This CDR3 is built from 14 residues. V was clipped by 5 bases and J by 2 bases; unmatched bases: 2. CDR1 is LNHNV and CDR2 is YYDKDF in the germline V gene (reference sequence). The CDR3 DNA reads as TGTGCCACCAGCGGGGACAGGGGAAACTATGGCTACACCTTC. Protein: CATSGDRGNYGYTF.

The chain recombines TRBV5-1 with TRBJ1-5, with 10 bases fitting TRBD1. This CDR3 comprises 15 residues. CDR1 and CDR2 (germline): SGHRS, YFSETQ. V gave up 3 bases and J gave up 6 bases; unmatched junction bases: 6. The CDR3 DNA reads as TGCGCCAGCAGCTACGGGACAGGGGAGGGTCAGCCCCAGCATTTT. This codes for CASSYGTGEGQPQHF.

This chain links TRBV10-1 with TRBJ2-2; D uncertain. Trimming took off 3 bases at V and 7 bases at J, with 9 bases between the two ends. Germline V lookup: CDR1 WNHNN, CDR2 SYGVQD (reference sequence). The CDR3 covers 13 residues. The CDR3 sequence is CASSDNTGGELFF. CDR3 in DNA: TGCGCCAGCAGTGACAACACGGGCGGGGAGCTGTTTTTT.

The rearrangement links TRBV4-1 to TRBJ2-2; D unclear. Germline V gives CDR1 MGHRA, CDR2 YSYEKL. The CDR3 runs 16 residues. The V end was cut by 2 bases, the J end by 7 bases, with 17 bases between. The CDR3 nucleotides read TGCGCCAGCAGCCAAAATTACGCACGGGCTGGCGGGGAGCTGTTTTTT. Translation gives CASSQNYARAGGELFF.

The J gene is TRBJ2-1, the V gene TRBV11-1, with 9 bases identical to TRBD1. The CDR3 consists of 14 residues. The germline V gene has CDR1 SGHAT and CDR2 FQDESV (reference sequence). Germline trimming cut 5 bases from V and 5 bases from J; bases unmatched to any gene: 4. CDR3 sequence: CASSPGQGNNEQFF. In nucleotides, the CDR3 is TGTGCCAGCAGCCCGGGACAGGGCAACAATGAGCAGTTCTTC.

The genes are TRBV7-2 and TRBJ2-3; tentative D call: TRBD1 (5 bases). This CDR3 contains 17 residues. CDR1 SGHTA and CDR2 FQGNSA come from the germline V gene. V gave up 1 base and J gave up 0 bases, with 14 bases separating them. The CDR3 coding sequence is TGTGCCAGCAGCTTAGGATCTCCAGGGATGAGCACAGATACGCAGTATTTT. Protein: CASSLGSPGMSTDTQYF.

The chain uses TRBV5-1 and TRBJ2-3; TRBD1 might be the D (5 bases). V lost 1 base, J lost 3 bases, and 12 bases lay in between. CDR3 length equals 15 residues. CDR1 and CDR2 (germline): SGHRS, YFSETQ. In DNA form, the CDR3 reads TGCGCCAGCAGCTTGCCACAGGCTCGGACAGATACGCAGTATTTT. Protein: CASSLPQARTDTQYF.

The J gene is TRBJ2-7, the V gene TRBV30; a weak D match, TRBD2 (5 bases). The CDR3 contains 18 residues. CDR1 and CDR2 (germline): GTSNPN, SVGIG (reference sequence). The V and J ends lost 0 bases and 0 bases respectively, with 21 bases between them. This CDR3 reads CAWSVRETRGRTSYEQYF. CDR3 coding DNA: TGTGCCTGGAGTGTACGGGAAACCCGTGGGCGGACCTCCTACGAGCAGTACTTC.

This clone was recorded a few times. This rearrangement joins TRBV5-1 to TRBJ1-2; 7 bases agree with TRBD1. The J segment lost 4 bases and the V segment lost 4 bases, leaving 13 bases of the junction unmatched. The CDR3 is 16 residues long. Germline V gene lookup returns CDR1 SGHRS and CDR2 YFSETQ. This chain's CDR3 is CASSALDRKGFYGYTF. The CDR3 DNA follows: TGCGCCAGCAGCGCCCTGGACAGGAAGGGTTTCTATGGCTACACCTTC.